One and the same sample provided the 26 T cell receptor beta chains below, sequenced in a study of blood T cells in healthy people across ages. With a J-beta primer mix and a sample-barcoded 5' primer, a second PCR ran 7 to 11 cycles. From the 5' RACE reads, TCRdb called clonotypes with MiXCR, one entry per CDR3 protein. The sample holds 1.8 million or so distinct CDR3 sequences, 39% seen once. Sequenced input: blood. The source is a human donor in good health.

The chain employs TRBV5-6 and TRBJ1-2, with D maybe TRBD1 (5 bases). Germline assignment: CDR1 SGHDT and CDR2 YYEEEE. With 4 bases removed from V and 13 bases from J, the gap between germline ends came to 17 bases. This CDR3 comprises 12 residues. DNA of the CDR3: TGTGCCAGCAGCACGCCGACAGTGGGAGTCACCTTC. This gives the protein CASSTPTVGVTF.

The chain recombines TRBV12-3 or TRBV12-4 with TRBJ2-1; the match to TRBD2 covers 12 bases. The CDR3 is 14 amino acids. V was clipped by 3 bases and J by 7 bases; unmatched bases: 1. The CDR3 nucleotides are TGTGCCAGCAGTTTTACTAGCGGGGGGAATGAGCAGTTCTTC. Translated: CASSFTSGGNEQFF.

The chain recombines TRBV28 with TRBJ1-2, with D hard to call. This CDR3 contains 14 residues. Germline assignment: CDR1 MDHEN and CDR2 SYDVKM. Trimming stripped 5 bases from V and 12 bases from J, with 22 bases between. The CDR3: CASSLRYVHTHNTF. The CDR3 nucleotides read TGTGCCAGCAGTCTACGCTATGTACACACACACAACACCTTC.

The table lists this clonotype with a few counts. The rearrangement links TRBV20-1 to TRBJ2-1, with TRBD2 identical over 8 bases. The V gene's germline CDR1 is DFQATT and CDR2 SNEGSKA (reference sequence). This CDR3 region has 15 residues. Germline trimming cut 4 bases from V and 2 bases from J; bases unmatched to any gene: 7. The CDR3: CSATGVRGAYNEQFF. The CDR3, as DNA: TGCAGTGCTACCGGGGTGCGGGGGGCCTACAATGAGCAGTTCTTC.

The genes are TRBV28 and TRBJ2-1; 8 bases align to TRBD2. There are 15 residues in the CDR3. Germline trimming cut 6 bases from V and 7 bases from J; bases unmatched to any gene: 11. In germline, CDR1 is MDHEN, CDR2 SYDVKM. The CDR3 spells CASRPLADHNNEQFF. The CDR3 DNA reads TGTGCCAGCAGGCCACTAGCGGATCACAATAATGAGCAGTTCTTC.

With regard to this clonotype: The germline gene is not matched at one end of the junction; a read error may be the cause. This rearrangement joins TRBV7-7 to TRBJ2-1; D is uncertain. Germline CDR1 reads SSHAT; CDR2 reads FNYEAQ (reference sequence). The CDR3 sequence is 16 residues long. CDR3 sequence (DNA): TGTGCTAGCAGCTTATTCCGGGCAGGCGAGTACAATGAGCAGTTCTTC. Amino acids: CASSLFRAGEYNEQFF.

The chain joins TRBV7-9 to TRBJ2-7, with D unclear. V lost 4 bases to trimming and J lost 0 bases, with 7 bases between them. The CDR3 spans 13 residues. Germline loops: CDR1 SEHNR, CDR2 FQNEAQ (reference sequence). The CDR3 nucleotides read TGTGCCAGCAGCTACGAGAACTCCTACGAGCAGTACTTC. This codes for CASSYENSYEQYF.

The chain has TRBV6-5 and TRBJ2-7, with D possibly TRBD2 on 5 matching bases. Germline CDR1 and CDR2: MNHEY and SVGAGI. The V gene lost 0 bases and the J gene lost 2 bases, with 8 bases spanning the gap. The CDR3 has 14 amino acids. The CDR3 bases are TGTGCCAGCAGTTACTCTTTCGGGGCCTACGAGCAGTACTTC. Its translation: CASSYSFGAYEQYF.

This CDR3 is CASSLVQGSEKLFF. CDR3 bases: TGTGCCAGCAGCTTAGTCCAGGGAAGTGAAAAACTGTTTTTT. The chain uses TRBV7-9 and TRBJ1-4; TRBD1 might be the D (5 bases). The V gene's germline CDR1 is SEHNR and CDR2 FQNEAQ (reference sequence). V was trimmed by 1 base and J by 7 bases, leaving 10 bases between them. The CDR3 length is 14 residues.

The chain recombines TRBV24-1 with TRBJ2-7; no reliable D call. The J call may be mistaken, given a closer DNA end match to TRBJ2-5. This CDR3 region has 13 residues. Per germline, CDR1 KGHDR and CDR2 SFDVKD. The CDR3 sequence is CATSDPFIRTQYF. The CDR3 DNA is TGTGCCACCAGTGATCCCTTTATAAGGACCCAGTACTTC.

About this clonotype: The junction and the germline gene differ at one end; a read error may be behind it. The rearrangement uses TRBV5-5 and TRBJ2-3; D remains ambiguous. Germline CDR1 is SGHKS and CDR2 is YYEKEE (reference sequence). The CDR3 sequence is 15 residues long. The CDR3 DNA is TGTGCCCGCAGCCCAAATCGGGCCGTCACAGATACGCAGTATTTT. Protein sequence: CARSPNRAVTDTQYF.

By frequency in the sample, this clonotype is large. A much bigger clone sits one base away, suggesting this may be a read error. The chain is built from TRBV3-1 and TRBJ2-7; 11 bases are a match to TRBD1. This CDR3 is 15 amino acids long. The junction had 2 bases not matched to a gene; V was cut back by 1 base and J by 3 bases. In germline, CDR1 is LGHDT, CDR2 YNNKEL (reference sequence). The CDR3 coding sequence is TGTGCCAGCAGCCAAGTGGGGACAGGGGGCTACGAGCAGTACTTC. This translates into CASSQVGTGGYEQYF.

This clonotype was counted a few times. The rearrangement uses TRBV20-1 and TRBJ2-3, with D unresolved. This CDR3 is built from 14 residues. Germline CDR1 DFQATT, CDR2 SNEGSKA (reference sequence). V lost 3 bases to trimming and J lost 1 base, with 11 bases between them. In DNA form, the CDR3 reads TGCAGTGCTAGGGCAGTTTCGGGCACAGATACGCAGTATTTT. Amino acids: CSARAVSGTDTQYF.

The V gene is TRBV3-1, the J gene TRBJ1-2; D remains unclear. This CDR3 contains 14 residues. Germline CDR1 LGHDT, CDR2 YNNKEL (reference sequence). The V end lost 0 bases, the J end lost 4 bases, and 9 bases lay between the germline ends. Here the CDR3 reads CASSQEFVGYGYTF. In nucleotides, the CDR3 is TGTGCCAGCAGCCAAGAATTTGTAGGCTATGGCTACACCTTC.

This clonotype has just a few counts. The rearrangement joins TRBV20-1 to TRBJ2-5; D gene unclear. Germline CDR1 is DFQATT and CDR2 is SNEGSKA (reference sequence). V lost 2 bases, J lost 5 bases, and 6 bases lay in between. The CDR3 totals 11 residues. The CDR3 DNA reads as TGCAGTGCTAGACTCTCCGAGACCCAGTACTTC. It specifies CSARLSETQYF.

The genes are TRBV15 and TRBJ2-3, with 10 bases that match TRBD2. Germline CDR1 and CDR2: LNHNV and YYDKDF (reference sequence). Losses at the gene ends were 8 bases for V and 4 bases for J; bases not matched to a gene: 9. CDR3 length: 15 residues. CDR3: CATLAGTSASDTQYF. CDR3 DNA sequence: TGTGCCACCCTAGCCGGGACTAGCGCTTCAGATACGCAGTATTTT.

The chain carries TRBV2 and TRBJ2-4, with TRBD2 as a possible D gene (5 bases). The germline V gene has CDR1 SNHLY and CDR2 FYNNEI. V lost 7 bases, J lost 13 bases, and 14 bases lay in between. The CDR3 runs to 11 residues. CDR3 DNA: TGTGCCAGCAAGAGAGGGAATGAGCAGTACTTC. Its protein product is CASKRGNEQYF.

The chain carries TRBV20-1 and TRBJ2-4; D is perhaps TRBD1 or TRBD2 (5 bases each). This CDR3 is built from 14 residues. CDR1 is DFQATT, CDR2 SNEGSKA, per germline (reference sequence). Trimming removed 2 bases at V and 6 bases at J, with 14 bases between. Here the CDR3 reads CSARNTDGTNIQYF. The CDR3 DNA follows: TGCAGTGCTAGAAACACCGACGGGACAAACATTCAGTACTTC.

This clonotype was detected ten times or more. The V and J genes are TRBV18 and TRBJ2-5, with no clear D. The V gene lost 8 bases and the J gene lost 0 bases, with 10 bases spanning the gap. This CDR3 spans 13 amino acids. Germline CDR1 reads KGHSH; CDR2 reads LQKENI. CDR3 sequence reads: CASSPSYQETQYF. In DNA form, the CDR3 reads TGTGCCAGCAGCCCTTCGTACCAAGAGACCCAGTACTTC.

This CDR3 reads CASSQPGTASYEQYF. CDR3 sequence (DNA): TGTGCCAGCAGCCAACCCGGGACAGCCTCCTACGAGCAGTACTTC. The J gene is TRBJ2-7, the V gene TRBV3-1, with 7 bases fitting TRBD1. Germline assignment: CDR1 LGHDT and CDR2 YNNKEL (reference sequence). CDR3 length equals 15 residues. J was trimmed by 0 bases and V by 2 bases; bases with no gene match: 4.

The chain uses TRBV20-1 and TRBJ2-1; D is perhaps TRBD1 or TRBD2 (6 bases each). Germline CDR1 DFQATT, CDR2 SNEGSKA (reference sequence). The CDR3 loop spans 14 amino acids. V was cut by 3 bases and J by 7 bases, with 16 bases left in between. DNA of the CDR3: TGCAGTGCTAGTTCCGGGGGCGAGCGTAATGAGCAGTTCTTC. Its translation is CSASSGGERNEQFF.

The chain couples TRBV13 to TRBJ2-1; TRBD2 agrees at 8 bases. J gave up 10 bases and V 6 bases, and 17 bases lay outside the gene matches. The CDR3 is 16 amino acids. Germline-derived CDR1 and CDR2 are PRHDT and FYEKMQ (reference sequence). In DNA, the CDR3 is TGTGCCAGCAGTTCCTCCGGGACTAGAGGTCTCGGCGAGCAGTTCTTC. It is translated as CASSSSGTRGLGEQFF.

This clonotype was counted a few times. The chain has TRBV6-2 or TRBV6-3 and TRBJ1-5, with a tentative D call TRBD1 (5 bases). Trimming shortened V by 6 bases and J by 0 bases, and 15 bases separated the two germline ends. This CDR3 is built from 16 residues. The germline gives CDR1 MNHEY, CDR2 SVGEGT. CDR3 protein: CASSTRDVHSNQPQHF. The CDR3 DNA reads TGTGCCAGCAGCACCCGGGACGTTCATAGCAATCAGCCCCAGCATTTT.

The chain couples TRBV28 to TRBJ2-1, with 9 bases lining up with TRBD1. The CDR3 is 15 amino acids. J lost 7 bases, V lost 1 base, and 5 bases had no gene match. Germline V CDR1 and CDR2: MDHEN, SYDVKM. The chain's CDR3 is CASSLYGQGRNEQFF. CDR3 nucleotides: TGTGCCAGCAGTTTATATGGACAGGGGAGGAATGAGCAGTTCTTC. Together with reference TRBV28 and TRBJ2-1, the CDR3 gives the full variable domain: DVKVTQSSRYLVKRTGEKVFLECVQDMDHENMFWYRQDPGLGLRLIYFSYDVKMKEKGDIPEGYSVSREKKERFSLILESASTNQTSMYLCASSLYGQGRNEQFFGPGTRLTVL.

This chain joins TRBV6-1 and TRBJ1-2; 10 nucleotides line up with TRBD1. V lost 3 bases, J lost 4 bases, and 8 bases stayed unmatched. Germline V gives CDR1 MNHNS, CDR2 SASEGT. This CDR3 contains 16 residues. The CDR3 loop reads CASSDPPRTGGYGYTF. CDR3 coding DNA: TGTGCCAGCAGTGACCCCCCTCGGACAGGGGGCTATGGCTACACCTTC.

The J gene is TRBJ2-1, the V gene TRBV7-2, with 8 bases fitting TRBD2. This CDR3 is 15 amino acids long. The germline CDR1 and CDR2 sequences are SGHTA and FQGNSA. The ends lost 1 base at V and 8 bases at J; junction bases unmatched: 7. The CDR3 sequence: CASSLEAGGADEQFF. As DNA, the CDR3 is TGTGCCAGCAGCTTAGAGGCCGGGGGGGCCGATGAGCAGTTCTTC.